The next 22 T cell receptor beta chains were all read from a single sample in a study of T cell repertoires in cytomegalovirus infection. No cognate antigen is known for these TCRs. One entry per CDR3 protein results from TCRdb running MiXCR on the reads. In the table there are tens of thousands of distinct CDR3 sequences, approximately 43% of which are singletons. The starting material was CD8+ T cells from cultured PBMCs, obtained from culture after CMV antigen stimulation. The origin of the receptors is a human donor in good health (CMV status not recorded). Some clones in this sample may be carry-over from other donors' samples.

The chain is built from TRBV6-2 or TRBV6-3 and TRBJ2-7, with D tentatively TRBD2 (6 bases). Trimming shortened V by 7 bases and J by 1 base, and 14 bases separated the two germline ends. Germline V lookup: CDR1 MNHEY, CDR2 SVGEGT. The CDR3 consists of 14 residues. The CDR3 here is CASTEGGESYEQYF. The CDR3 DNA follows: TGTGCCAGCACCGAGGGCGGGGAGTCCTACGAGCAGTACTTC.

The chain joins TRBV27 to TRBJ2-1, with TRBD2 as a possible D gene (6 bases). The V end lost 5 bases, the J end lost 7 bases, and 18 bases lay between the germline ends. Per the germline V gene, CDR1 is MNHEY and CDR2 is SMNVEV (reference sequence). The CDR3 consists of 15 residues. The CDR3 bases are TGTGCCAGCAGTCGTGGGACTTTTGGGAGGAATGAGCAGTTCTTC. Translating gives CASSRGTFGRNEQFF.

The chain recombines TRBV14 with TRBJ2-2; 8 nucleotides align to TRBD2. V lost 1 base and J lost 5; bases outside the gene matches: 6. This CDR3 is 16 amino acids long. Germline lookup yields CDR1 SGHDN and CDR2 FVKESK. The CDR3 DNA reads TGTGCCAGCAGCCAAGTCGGGACTAGTTTAACCGGGGAGCTGTTTTTT. It is translated as CASSQVGTSLTGELFF. Complete variable domain (other parts from reference TRBV14 and TRBJ2-2): EAGVTQFPSHSVIEKGQTVTLRCDPISGHDNLYWYRRVMGKEIKFLLHFVKESKQDESGMPNNRFLAERTGGTYSTLKVQPAELEDSGVYFCASSQVGTSLTGELFFGEGSRLTVL.

V gene TRBV20-1 combines with J gene TRBJ1-2, with D maybe TRBD1 (5 bases). V was shortened by 3 bases and J by 4 bases, with 15 bases between the two germline ends. Germline CDR1 and CDR2: DFQATT and SNEGSKA (reference sequence). This CDR3 is built from 14 residues. DNA for the CDR3: TGCAGTGCTAGGCACCCAGGGTGGTCCTATGGCTACACCTTC. Protein: CSARHPGWSYGYTF.

J is TRBJ2-7 and V is TRBV6-2 or TRBV6-3; no definite D call. CDR3 length: 11 residues. The V end was cut by 8 bases, the J end by 7 bases, with 12 bases between. Germline V CDR1 and CDR2: MNHEY, SVGEGT. The DNA of the CDR3 is TGTGCCAGCTACCCACCTCCAGAGCAGTACTTC. This codes for CASYPPPEQYF.

This clonotype was counted at least ten times. V gene TRBV7-8 combines with J gene TRBJ2-7; either TRBD1 or TRBD2 may fit D (5 bases each). Germline V lookup: CDR1 SGHVS, CDR2 FQNEAQ. The CDR3 covers 14 residues. V gave up 4 bases and J gave up 5 bases, with 15 bases separating them. The CDR3 region has the DNA TGTGCCAGCAGCTGGGACCAACCTGGCGACGAGCAGTACTTC. Amino acid sequence: CASSWDQPGDEQYF.

This chain uses TRBV25-1 with TRBJ1-2, with D tentatively TRBD1 (5 bases). V was shortened by 5 bases and J by 1 base, with 20 bases between the two germline ends. Germline CDR1 reads MGHDK; CDR2 reads SYGVNS. The CDR3 runs 17 residues. As DNA, the CDR3 is TGTGCCAGCAGTTCCCCGCGGGGGGGGAGAAGTAACTATGGCTACACCTTC. It codes for CASSSPRGGRSNYGYTF.

This chain links TRBV9 with TRBJ2-1; 9 bases fit TRBD2. The V and J ends lost 0 bases and 6 bases, in that order; junction bases with no gene match: 7. This CDR3 is built from 16 residues. CDR1 SGDLS and CDR2 YYNGEE come from the germline V gene. The CDR3 nucleotides are TGTGCCAGCAGCGTAGGGGGCGGGAGGGCTATCAATGAGCAGTTCTTC. It encodes CASSVGGGRAINEQFF.

The V and J genes are TRBV6-5 and TRBJ2-7; TRBD2 matches at 16 bases. The V segment lost 0 bases and the J segment 6 bases; nucleotides outside the gene matches: 8. The germline V gene has CDR1 MNHEY and CDR2 SVGAGI. The CDR3 covers 18 residues. CDR3: CASSYSMGLAGGGGEQYF. The DNA of the CDR3 is TGTGCCAGCAGTTACTCGATGGGACTAGCGGGAGGGGGGGGCGAGCAGTACTTC.

This clonotype was seen more than once but under ten times. V is TRBV2 and J is TRBJ2-7; tentative D call: TRBD1 (5 bases). Trimming took off 8 bases at V and 7 bases at J, with 30 bases between the two ends. CDR3 length: 17 amino acids. Germline V lookup: CDR1 SNHLY, CDR2 FYNNEI. The CDR3 sequence: CASVGTDSRNIAGEQYF. CDR3 DNA: TGTGCCAGCGTGGGTACTGACAGCCGAAATATCGCCGGGGAGCAGTACTTC.

The table lists this clonotype with a few counts. The rearrangement joins TRBV4-1 to TRBJ2-3, with a weak D call TRBD1 (5 bases). This CDR3 region has 15 residues. The germline V gene has CDR1 MGHRA and CDR2 YSYEKL. V shed 6 bases and J shed 4 bases, with 17 bases lying between them. CDR3 loop: CASRPGDRMSDTQYF. The CDR3 coding sequence is TGCGCCAGCAGACCCGGCGACAGAATGTCAGATACGCAGTATTTT.

The genes are TRBV7-8 and TRBJ1-2, with no clear D. The CDR3 is 16 residues long. CDR1 SGHVS and CDR2 FQNEAQ come from the germline V gene. V was clipped by 6 bases and J by 2 bases, with 19 bases between them. The CDR3 coding sequence is TGTGCCAGCAGTGACCCCGGCAGGACCACCAACTATGGCTACACCTTC. Residues: CASSDPGRTTNYGYTF.

This clonotype was observed a handful of times. The chain recombines TRBV7-6 with TRBJ1-2; 7 positions match TRBD1. Germline V lookup: CDR1 SGHVS, CDR2 FNYEAQ. This CDR3 region has 16 residues. V shed 1 base and J 1 base; nucleotides not matched to a gene: 6. Here the CDR3 reads CASSLEAGQHNYGYTF. Written as DNA, the CDR3 is TGTGCCAGCAGCTTAGAAGCGGGACAGCATAACTATGGCTACACCTTC.

This chain links TRBV7-8 with TRBJ2-4, with TRBD2 identical over 13 bases. Germline trimming cut 2 bases from V and 0 bases from J; bases unmatched to any gene: 10. From germline, CDR1 is SGHVS and CDR2 FQNEAQ. The CDR3 is 20 amino acids. CDR3 residues: CASSLSLRLAGGLAKNIQYF. The CDR3 region has the DNA TGTGCCAGCAGCTTAAGCTTGAGACTAGCGGGAGGTTTAGCCAAAAACATTCAGTACTTC.

There are a few counts of this clonotype. J is TRBJ1-1 and V is TRBV7-9; 8 nucleotides match TRBD1. Unmatched junction bases numbered 7, after V lost 3 bases and J lost 1 base. The V gene's germline CDR1 is SEHNR and CDR2 FQNEAQ (reference sequence). The CDR3 has 16 residues. The CDR3 DNA follows: TGTGCCAGCAGCTTCCTGCGGACAGGGCAGAACACTGAAGCTTTCTTT. This codes for CASSFLRTGQNTEAFF.

The rearrangement joins TRBV7-9 to TRBJ2-3; TRBD1 matches at 8 bases. The trim removed 5 bases at V and 3 bases at J, leaving 13 bases unmatched. This CDR3 is built from 17 residues. Germline CDR1 reads SEHNR; CDR2 reads FQNEAQ (reference sequence). CDR3 in amino acids: CASSQARTGKETDTQYF. The CDR3 bases are TGTGCCAGCAGCCAAGCGCGGACAGGGAAGGAAACAGATACGCAGTATTTT.

This chain joins TRBV7-9 and TRBJ1-4, with a possible D match to TRBD1 (5 bases). Trimming removed 5 bases from V and 7 bases from J, with 20 bases in between. The CDR3 extends over 16 amino acids. The germline V gene has CDR1 SEHNR and CDR2 FQNEAQ (reference sequence). The CDR3 DNA is TGTGCCAGCAGCCCCCTCGGTGGCCGGGACGGTGAAAAACTGTTTTTT. It specifies CASSPLGGRDGEKLFF.

The chain is built from TRBV7-8 and TRBJ1-2, with 9 bases identical to TRBD1. Losses at the gene ends were 5 bases for V and 6 bases for J; bases not matched to a gene: 10. Germline V lookup: CDR1 SGHVS, CDR2 FQNEAQ. This CDR3 is 15 amino acids long. The CDR3 DNA reads TGTGCCAGCAGCCTTAAAACAGGGGGCGAAAATGGCTACACCTTC. Encoded protein: CASSLKTGGENGYTF.

This clonotype was picked up a small number of times. This chain connects TRBV12-5 to TRBJ2-1; 7 positions match TRBD2. V shed 7 bases and J 0 bases; nucleotides not matched to a gene: 6. The length of the CDR3 is 15 residues. Per the germline V gene, CDR1 is LGHNT and CDR2 is FRNRAP. As DNA, the CDR3 is TGTGCTAGTGAGGACGGGAGGACCTCCTACAATGAGCAGTTCTTC. It codes for CASEDGRTSYNEQFF. The full variable domain, in which reference TRBV12-5 and TRBJ2-1 provide the parts outside the CDR3, is DARVTQTPRHKVTEMGQEVTMRCQPILGHNTVFWYRQTMMQGLELLAYFRNRAPLDDSGMPKDRFSAEMPDATLATLKIQPSEPRDSAVYFCASEDGRTSYNEQFFGPGTRLTVL.

The chain employs TRBV7-3 and TRBJ2-4; the D gene is possibly TRBD1 (7 bases). The CDR3 totals 13 residues. The germline CDR1 and CDR2 sequences are SGHTA and FQGTGA. The V and J ends lost 3 bases and 8 bases respectively, with 11 bases between them. CDR3 in DNA: TGTGCCAGCAGCTTCCAGGGGGGTGACATTCAGTACTTC. It translates to CASSFQGGDIQYF.

This clonotype was detected only a few times. V usage is TRBV12-5 and J usage is TRBJ2-3, with TRBD1 matching over 9 bases. In germline, CDR1 is LGHNT, CDR2 FRNRAP. The CDR3 loop spans 19 amino acids. The J segment lost 1 base and the V segment lost 1 base, leaving 12 bases of the junction unmatched. The CDR3 coding sequence is TGTGCTAGTGGTTTGGCTACCTCACAGGGGGCAATAGGCACAGATACGCAGTATTTT. Its protein product is CASGLATSQGAIGTDTQYF. Looking up the rest from reference TRBV12-5 and TRBJ2-3 gives the full variable domain: DARVTQTPRHKVTEMGQEVTMRCQPILGHNTVFWYRQTMMQGLELLAYFRNRAPLDDSGMPKDRFSAEMPDATLATLKIQPSEPRDSAVYFCASGLATSQGAIGTDTQYFGPGTRLTVL.

The chain uses TRBV27 and TRBJ2-1; D is undetermined. Looked up from germline, CDR1 is MNHEY and CDR2 is SMNVEV (reference sequence). V gave up 2 bases and J gave up 4 bases, with 6 bases separating them. This CDR3 is built from 13 residues. The CDR3 region has the DNA TGTGCCAGCAGTTTAGCCCGTTACAATGAGCAGTTCTTC. Protein: CASSLARYNEQFF.